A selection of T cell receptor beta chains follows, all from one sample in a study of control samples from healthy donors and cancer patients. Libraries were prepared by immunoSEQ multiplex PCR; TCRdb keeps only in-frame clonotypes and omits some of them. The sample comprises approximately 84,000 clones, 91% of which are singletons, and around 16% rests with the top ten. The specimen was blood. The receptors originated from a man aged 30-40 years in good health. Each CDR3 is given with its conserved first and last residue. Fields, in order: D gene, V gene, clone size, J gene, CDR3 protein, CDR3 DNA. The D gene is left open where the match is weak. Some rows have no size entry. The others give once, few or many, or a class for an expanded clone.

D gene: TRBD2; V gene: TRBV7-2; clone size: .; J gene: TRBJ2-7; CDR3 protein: CASSLAGGLAGWEQYF; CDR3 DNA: TGTGCCAGCAGCTTAGCGGGGGGACTAGCGGGATGGGAGCAGTACTTC
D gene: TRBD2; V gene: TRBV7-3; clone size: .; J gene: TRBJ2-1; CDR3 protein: CASSSQAGVNNEQFF; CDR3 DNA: TGTGCCAGCAGCTCACAGGCGGGGGTGAACAATGAGCAGTTCTTC
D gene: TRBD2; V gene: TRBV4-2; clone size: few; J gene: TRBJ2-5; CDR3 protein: CASSPRTSGDPRWPQETQYF; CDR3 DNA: TGTGCCAGCAGCCCACGGACTAGCGGGGACCCAAGGTGGCCCCAAGAGACCCAGTACTTC
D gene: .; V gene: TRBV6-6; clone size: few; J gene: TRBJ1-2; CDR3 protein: CASSYSGTRGYTF; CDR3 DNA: TGTGCCAGCAGTTACTCGGGGACGCGGGGCTACACCTTC
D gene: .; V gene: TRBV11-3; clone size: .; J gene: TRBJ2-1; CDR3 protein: CASSLDLFWRPSYNEQFF; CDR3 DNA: TGTGCCAGCAGCTTAGATCTGTTCTGGCGCCCCTCCTACAATGAGCAGTTCTTC
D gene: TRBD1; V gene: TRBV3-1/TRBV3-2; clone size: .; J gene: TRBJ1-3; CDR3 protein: CASSLWDRRRSGNTIYF; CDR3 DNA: TGTGCCAGCAGCCTATGGGACAGGAGACGCTCTGGAAACACCATATATTTT
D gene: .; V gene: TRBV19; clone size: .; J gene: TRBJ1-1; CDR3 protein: CASSAFQGSNTEAFF; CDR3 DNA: TGTGCCAGTAGTGCCTTCCAGGGGTCGAACACTGAAGCTTTCTTT
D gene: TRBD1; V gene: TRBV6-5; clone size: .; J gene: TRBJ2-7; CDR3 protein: CASSFKGAGEQYF; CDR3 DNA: TGTGCCAGCAGTTTTAAGGGGGCAGGGGAGCAGTACTTC
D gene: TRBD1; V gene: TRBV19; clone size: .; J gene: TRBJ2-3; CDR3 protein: CATRRGGGPDTQYF; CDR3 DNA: TGTGCCACCCGAAGAGGGGGCGGCCCAGATACGCAGTATTTT
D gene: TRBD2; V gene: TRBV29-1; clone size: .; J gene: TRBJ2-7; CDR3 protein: CSVAPKANNPPSGRAYEQYF; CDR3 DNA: TGCAGCGTTGCCCCGAAAGCCAACAATCCCCCTAGCGGGAGGGCCTACGAGCAGTACTTC
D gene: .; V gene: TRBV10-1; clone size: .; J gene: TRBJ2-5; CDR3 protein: CASSEVGRKETQYF; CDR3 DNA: TGCGCCAGCAGTGAAGTGGGCAGGAAAGAGACCCAGTACTTC
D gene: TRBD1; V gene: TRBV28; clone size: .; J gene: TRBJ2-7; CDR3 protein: CASSFLGTGTFYEQYF; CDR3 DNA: TGTGCCAGCAGTTTCCTCGGGACAGGAACCTTCTACGAGCAGTACTTC
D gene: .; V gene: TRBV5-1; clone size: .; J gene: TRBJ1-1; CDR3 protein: CASSPQGGNTEAFF; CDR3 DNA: TGCGCCAGCAGCCCACAGGGCGGGAACACTGAAGCTTTCTTT
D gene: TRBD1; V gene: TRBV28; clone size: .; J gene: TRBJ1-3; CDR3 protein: CASSPGGEGNTIYF; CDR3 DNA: TGTGCCAGCAGTCCAGGGGGGGAGGGAAACACCATATATTTT
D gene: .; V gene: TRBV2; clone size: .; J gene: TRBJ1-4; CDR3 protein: CASRWDGATNEKLFF; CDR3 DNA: TGTGCCAGCAGATGGGACGGGGCAACTAATGAAAAACTGTTTTTT
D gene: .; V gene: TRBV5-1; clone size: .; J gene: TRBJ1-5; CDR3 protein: CASSLGEGLQPQHF; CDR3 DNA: TGCGCCAGCAGCTTGGGAGAGGGACTTCAGCCCCAGCATTTT
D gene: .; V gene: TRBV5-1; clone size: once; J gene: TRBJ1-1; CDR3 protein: CASSLGQYTEAFF; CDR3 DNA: TGCGCCAGCAGCTTAGGCCAGTACACTGAAGCTTTCTTT
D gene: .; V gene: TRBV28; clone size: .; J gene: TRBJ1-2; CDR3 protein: CASSYPPNNYGYTF; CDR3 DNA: TGTGCCAGCAGTTACCCCCCGAATAACTATGGCTACACCTTC
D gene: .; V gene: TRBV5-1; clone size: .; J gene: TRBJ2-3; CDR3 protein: CASSFRDSTDTQYF; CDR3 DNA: TGCGCCAGCAGCTTCCGGGACAGCACAGATACGCAGTATTTT
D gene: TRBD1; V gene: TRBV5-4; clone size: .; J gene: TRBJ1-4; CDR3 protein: CASSKRQGAVSTNEKLFF; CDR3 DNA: TGTGCCAGCAGCAAACGACAGGGGGCTGTTTCAACTAATGAAAAACTGTTTTTT
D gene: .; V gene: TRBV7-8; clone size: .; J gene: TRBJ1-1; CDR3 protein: CASSLGGRATEAFF; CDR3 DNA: TGTGCCAGCAGCTTAGGGGGCAGGGCAACTGAAGCTTTCTTT
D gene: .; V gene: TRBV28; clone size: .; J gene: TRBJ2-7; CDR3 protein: CASSPGAYEQYF; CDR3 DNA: TGTGCCAGCAGCCCCGGTGCCTACGAGCAGTACTTC
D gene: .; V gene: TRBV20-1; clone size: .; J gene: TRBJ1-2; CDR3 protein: CSASETNYGYTF; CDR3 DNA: TGCAGTGCTAGTGAGACAAACTATGGCTACACCTTC
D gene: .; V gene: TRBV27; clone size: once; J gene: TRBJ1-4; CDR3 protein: CASSFRGGTHNEKLFF; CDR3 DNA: TGTGCCAGCAGTTTTAGGGGAGGAACCCATAATGAAAAACTGTTTTTT
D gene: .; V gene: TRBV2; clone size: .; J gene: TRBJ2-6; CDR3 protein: CASGGGSGANVLTF; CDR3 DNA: TGTGCCAGCGGGGGCGGGTCAGGGGCCAACGTCCTGACTTTC
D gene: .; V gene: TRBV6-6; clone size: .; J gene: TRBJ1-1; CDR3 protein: CASSHSGQSTEAFF; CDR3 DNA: TGTGCCAGCAGTCATTCAGGACAGTCCACTGAAGCTTTCTTT
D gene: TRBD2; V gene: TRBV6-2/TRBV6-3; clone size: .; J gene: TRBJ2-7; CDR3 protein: CASSYNRFTGTRGTYEQYF; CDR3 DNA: TGTGCCAGCAGCTATAATAGATTCACCGGGACTAGGGGGACCTACGAGCAGTACTTC
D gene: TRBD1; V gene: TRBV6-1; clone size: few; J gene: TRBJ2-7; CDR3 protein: CASSEIGTGHHEQYF; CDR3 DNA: TGTGCCAGCAGTGAAATTGGGACAGGGCACCACGAGCAGTACTTC
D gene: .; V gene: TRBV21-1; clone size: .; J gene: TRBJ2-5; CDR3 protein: CASSKRLGRGPKGEETQYF; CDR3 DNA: TGTGCCAGCAGCAAAAGGTTGGGGCGGGGGCCGAAAGGGGAAGAGACCCAGTACTTC
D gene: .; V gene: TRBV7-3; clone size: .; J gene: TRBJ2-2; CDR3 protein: CASSLTMSGGTGELFF; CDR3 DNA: TGTGCCAGCAGCTTAACAATGTCCGGGGGTACCGGGGAGCTGTTTTTT
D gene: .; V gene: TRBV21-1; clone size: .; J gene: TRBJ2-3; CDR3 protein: CASAGTSGRVADTQYF; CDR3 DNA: TGTGCCAGCGCCGGGACTAGCGGGAGGGTAGCAGATACGCAGTATTTT
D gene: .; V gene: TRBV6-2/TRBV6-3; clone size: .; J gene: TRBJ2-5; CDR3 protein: CASSYYRADQETQYF; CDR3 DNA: TGTGCCAGCAGTTACTATAGAGCGGACCAAGAGACCCAGTACTTC
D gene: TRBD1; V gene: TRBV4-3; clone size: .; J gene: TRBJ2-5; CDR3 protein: CASSHATGGLETQYF; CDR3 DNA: TGCGCCAGCAGCCACGCTACAGGGGGCTTGGAGACCCAGTACTTC
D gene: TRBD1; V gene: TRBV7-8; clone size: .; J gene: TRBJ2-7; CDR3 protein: CASSGRWTGGAYEQYF; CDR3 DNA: TGTGCCAGCAGCGGTAGATGGACAGGGGGCGCCTACGAGCAGTACTTC
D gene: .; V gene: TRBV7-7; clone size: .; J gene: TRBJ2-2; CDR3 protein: CASSLGTPGGNTGELFF; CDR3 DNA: TGTGCCAGCAGCTTAGGGACCCCAGGCGGGAACACCGGGGAGCTGTTTTTT
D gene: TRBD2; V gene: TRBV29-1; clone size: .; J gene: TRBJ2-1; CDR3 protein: CSVVTSSDEQFF; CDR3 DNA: TGCAGCGTCGTGACTAGCTCTGATGAGCAGTTCTTC
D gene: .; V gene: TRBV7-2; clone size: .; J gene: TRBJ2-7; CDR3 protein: CASSQGAGRNEQYF; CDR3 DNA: TGTGCCAGCAGCCAAGGGGCAGGGAGGAACGAGCAGTACTTC
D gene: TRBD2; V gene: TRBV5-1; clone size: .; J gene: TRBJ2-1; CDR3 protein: CASSLTSGGTLMEQFF; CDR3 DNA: TGCGCCAGCAGCTTGACTAGCGGGGGGACTCTGATGGAGCAGTTCTTC
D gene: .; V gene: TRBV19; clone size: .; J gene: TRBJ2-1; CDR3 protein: CASSIKGGRISYNEQFF; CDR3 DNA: TGTGCCAGTAGTATTAAGGGTGGGAGGATCTCCTACAATGAGCAGTTCTTC
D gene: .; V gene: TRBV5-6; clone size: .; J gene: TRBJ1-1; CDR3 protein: CASSLGSLADEAFF; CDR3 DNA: TGTGCCAGCAGCTTAGGCTCTTTGGCAGATGAAGCTTTCTTT
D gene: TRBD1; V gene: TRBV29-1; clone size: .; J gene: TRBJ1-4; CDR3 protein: CSVRTQGAGEKLFF; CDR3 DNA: TGCAGCGTTCGGACCCAGGGGGCCGGAGAAAAACTGTTTTTT
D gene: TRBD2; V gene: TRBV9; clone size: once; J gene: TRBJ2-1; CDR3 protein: CASSAVPGLNNEQFF; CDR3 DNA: TGTGCCAGCAGCGCAGTACCGGGACTAAACAATGAGCAGTTCTTC
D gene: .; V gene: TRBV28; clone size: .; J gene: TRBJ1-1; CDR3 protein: CASSLKGVRGAFF; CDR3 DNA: TGTGCCAGCAGTTTAAAGGGGGTACGGGGAGCTTTCTTT
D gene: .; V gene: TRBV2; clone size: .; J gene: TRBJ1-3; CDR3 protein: CASSELGAAIYF; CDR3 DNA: TGTGCCAGCAGTGAACTGGGGGCCGCCATATATTTT
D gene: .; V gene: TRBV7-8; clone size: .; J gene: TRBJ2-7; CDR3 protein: CASSLESGHYYEQYF; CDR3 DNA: TGTGCCAGCAGCTTAGAGAGTGGACACTACTACGAGCAGTACTTC
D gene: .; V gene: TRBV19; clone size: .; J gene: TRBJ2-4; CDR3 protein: CASAIPPAKNIQYF; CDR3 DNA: TGTGCCAGTGCAATACCTCCGGCCAAAAACATTCAGTACTTC
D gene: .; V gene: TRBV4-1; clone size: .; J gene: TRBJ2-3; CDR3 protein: CASSRTDTQYF; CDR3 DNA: TGCGCCAGCAGCCGCACAGATACGCAGTATTTT
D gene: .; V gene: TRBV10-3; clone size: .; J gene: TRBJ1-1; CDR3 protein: CAIRGGNTEAFF; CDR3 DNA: TGTGCCATCCGGGGTGGGAACACTGAAGCTTTCTTT
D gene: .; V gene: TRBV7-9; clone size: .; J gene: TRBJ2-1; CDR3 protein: CASSSPRTYYNEQFF; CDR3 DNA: TGTGCCAGCAGTTCTCCCAGGACTTACTACAATGAGCAGTTCTTC
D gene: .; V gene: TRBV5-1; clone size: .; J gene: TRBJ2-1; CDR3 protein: CASSAGGGISANEQFF; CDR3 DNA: TGCGCCAGCAGCGCCGGAGGCGGGATAAGTGCGAATGAGCAGTTCTTC
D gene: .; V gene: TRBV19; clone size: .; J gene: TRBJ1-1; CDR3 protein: CASSMVGGGNTEAFF; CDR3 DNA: TGTGCCAGTAGTATGGTTGGAGGGGGAAACACTGAAGCTTTCTTT
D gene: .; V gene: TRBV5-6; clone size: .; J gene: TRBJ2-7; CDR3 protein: CASERGLGAREQYF; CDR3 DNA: TGTGCCAGCGAAAGAGGTTTGGGGGCTCGGGAGCAGTACTTC
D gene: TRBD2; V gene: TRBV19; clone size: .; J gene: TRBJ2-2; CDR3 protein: CASSTPGTSGGRNTGELFF; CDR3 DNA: TGTGCCAGTAGTACTCCCGGGACTAGCGGGGGACGGAACACCGGGGAGCTGTTTTTT
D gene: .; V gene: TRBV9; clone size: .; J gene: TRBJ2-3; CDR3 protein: CASSVAQRRTDTQYF; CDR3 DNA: TGTGCCAGCAGCGTAGCTCAGCGGAGGACAGATACGCAGTATTTT
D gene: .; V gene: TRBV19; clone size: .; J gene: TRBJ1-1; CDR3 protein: CASSPRPQVQLNTEAFF; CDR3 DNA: TGTGCCAGTTCCCCCCGCCCCCAGGTTCAGCTGAACACTGAAGCTTTCTTT